The clone carrying this T cell receptor beta chain was recorded many times. Its matching antigen is unknown. TCR beta CDR3 amplification used RNA transcripts. Scientists carried out first-round RT-PCR using HTBI primers and then a second-round multiplex PCR. TCRdb re-analysed the multiplex PCR reads in MiXCR, keeping a single row per CDR3 protein. The sample has 200,000 to 250,000 distinct CDR3 sequences; roughly a fifth are singletons. This specimen belongs to a study of Graves' ophthalmopathy and Graves' hyperthyroidism. Overall study results and limits: Discriminating ophthalmopathy from stable hyperthyroidism, a 13-signature model attained a sensitivity of 87.88% and a specificity of about 83%. Predictions made by the model for ophthalmopathy progression reached 65% to 71% sensitivity and about 72% specificity.

This CDR3 region has 15 residues. Germline CDR1 is MNHNS and CDR2 is SASEGT. The V segment lost 6 bases and the J segment 0 bases; nucleotides outside the gene matches: 4. The source of the PBMCs was over 8.5 ml of fresh peripheral blood. The V call is TRBV6-1, the J call TRBJ2-2; 7 bases align to TRBD2. The specimen sequenced was peripheral blood. The sequence was collected from a woman aged 45-59 years with Graves' ophthalmopathy. This CDR3 reads CASRLAETNTGELFF. The DNA of the CDR3 is TGTGCCAGCAGGCTAGCGGAGACGAACACCGGGGAGCTGTTTTTT.